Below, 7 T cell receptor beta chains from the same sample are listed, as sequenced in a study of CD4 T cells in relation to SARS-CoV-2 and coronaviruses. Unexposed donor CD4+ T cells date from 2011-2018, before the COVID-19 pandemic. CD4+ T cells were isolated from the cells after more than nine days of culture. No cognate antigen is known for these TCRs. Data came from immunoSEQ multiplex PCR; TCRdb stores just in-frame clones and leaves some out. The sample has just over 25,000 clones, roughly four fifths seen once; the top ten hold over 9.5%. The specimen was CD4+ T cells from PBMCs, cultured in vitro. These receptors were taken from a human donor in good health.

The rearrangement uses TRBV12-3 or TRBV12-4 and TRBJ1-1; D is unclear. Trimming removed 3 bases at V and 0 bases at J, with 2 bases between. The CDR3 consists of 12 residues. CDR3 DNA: TGTGCCAGCAGTTTTGTGAACACTGAAGCTTTCTTT. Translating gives CASSFVNTEAFF.

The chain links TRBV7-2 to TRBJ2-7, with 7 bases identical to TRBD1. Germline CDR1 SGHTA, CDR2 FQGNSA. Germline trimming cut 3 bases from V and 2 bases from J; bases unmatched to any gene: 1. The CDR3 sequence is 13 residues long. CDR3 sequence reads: CASSFTGAYEQYF. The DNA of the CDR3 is TGTGCCAGCAGCTTTACAGGGGCCTACGAGCAGTACTTC.

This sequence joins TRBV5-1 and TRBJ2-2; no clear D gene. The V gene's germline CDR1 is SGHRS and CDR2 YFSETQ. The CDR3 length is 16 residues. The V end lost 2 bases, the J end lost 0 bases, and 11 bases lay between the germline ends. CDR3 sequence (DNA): TGCGCCAGCAGCTTCGGACGGCAAGCGAACACCGGGGAGCTGTTTTTT. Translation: CASSFGRQANTGELFF.

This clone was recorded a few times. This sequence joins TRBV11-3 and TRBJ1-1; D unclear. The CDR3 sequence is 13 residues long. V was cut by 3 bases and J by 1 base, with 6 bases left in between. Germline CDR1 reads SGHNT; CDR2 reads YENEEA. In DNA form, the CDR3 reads TGTGCCAGCAGCTTGACCGAGAACACTGAAGCTTTCTTT. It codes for CASSLTENTEAFF. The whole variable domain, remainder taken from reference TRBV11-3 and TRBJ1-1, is EAGVVQSPRYKIIEKKQPVAFWCNPISGHNTLYWYLQNLGQGPELLIRYENEEAVDDSQLPKDRFSAERLKGVDSTLKIQPAELGDSAVYLCASSLTENTEAFFGQGTRLTVV.

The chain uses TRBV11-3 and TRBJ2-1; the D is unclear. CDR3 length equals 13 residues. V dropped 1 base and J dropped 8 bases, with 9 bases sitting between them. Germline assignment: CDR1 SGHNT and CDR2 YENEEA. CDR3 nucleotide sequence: TGTGCCAGCAGCTTAGGGCGTGGGCATGAGCAGTTCTTC. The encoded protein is CASSLGRGHEQFF.

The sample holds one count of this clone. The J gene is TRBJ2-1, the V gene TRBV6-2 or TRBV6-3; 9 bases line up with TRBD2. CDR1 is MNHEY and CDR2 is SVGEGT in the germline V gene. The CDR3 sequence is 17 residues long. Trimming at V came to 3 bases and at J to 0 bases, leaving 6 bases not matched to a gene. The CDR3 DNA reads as TGTGCCAGCAGTTATGATGCTAGCGGGGTCTCCTACAATGAGCAGTTCTTC. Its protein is CASSYDASGVSYNEQFF.

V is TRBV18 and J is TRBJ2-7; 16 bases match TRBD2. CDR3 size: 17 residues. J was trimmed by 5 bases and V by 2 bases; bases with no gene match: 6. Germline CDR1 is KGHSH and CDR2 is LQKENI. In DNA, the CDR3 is TGTGCCAGCTCACCATCGGGACTAGCGGGGGGGCCTCACGAGCAGTACTTC. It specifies CASSPSGLAGGPHEQYF.